This TCR beta chain was identified in a study of shared clonotypes between healthy human individuals. The CDR3 is 15 residues long. V lost 3 bases and J lost 6, with 19 bases in between. Germline V lookup: CDR1 SGHRS, CDR2 YFSETQ. A note on this clone: Its target is unknown.

Generated by immunoSEQ multiplex PCR, the TCRdb table keeps only in-frame clones and is missing some. The sample shows about 680,000 clones, around 67% of them seen only once. Regarding the study as a whole: The study found lower generation probabilities in non-shared clonotypes than in those shared by all four donors.

Sequenced material: memory CD4+ T cells sorted from blood. Subset of the sample: CD45RA-negative fraction. V usage is TRBV5-1 and J usage is TRBJ2-7, with no clear D. This TCR derives from a young woman in good health. CDR3 coding DNA: TGCGCCAGCAGCTGGGGTAGTTTCCCACGGCTCGAGCAGTACTTC. Residues: CASSWGSFPRLEQYF. Using reference TRBV5-1 and TRBJ2-7 for the parts outside the CDR3, the full variable domain is KAGVTQTPRYLIKTRGQQVTLSCSPISGHRSVSWYQQTPGQGLQFLFEYFSETQRNKGNFPGRFSGRQFSNSRSEMNVSTLELGDSALYLCASSWGSFPRLEQYFGPGTRLTVT.